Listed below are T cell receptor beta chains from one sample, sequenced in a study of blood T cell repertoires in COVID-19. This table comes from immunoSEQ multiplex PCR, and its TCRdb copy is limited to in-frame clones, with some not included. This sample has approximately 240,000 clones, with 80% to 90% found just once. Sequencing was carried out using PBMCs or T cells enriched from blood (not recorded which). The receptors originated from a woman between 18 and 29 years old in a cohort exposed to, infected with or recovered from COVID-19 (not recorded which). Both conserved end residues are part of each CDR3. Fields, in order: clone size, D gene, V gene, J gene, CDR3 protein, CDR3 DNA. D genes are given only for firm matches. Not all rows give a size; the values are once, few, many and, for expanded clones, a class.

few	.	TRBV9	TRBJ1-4	CASSLWADSTNEKLFF	TGTGCCAGCAGCTTGTGGGCCGATTCAACTAATGAAAAACTGTTTTTT
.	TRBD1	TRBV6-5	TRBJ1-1	CASNRQGSLNTEAFF	TGTGCCAGCAATAGACAGGGGAGTCTGAACACTGAAGCTTTCTTT
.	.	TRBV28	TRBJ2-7	CASGRGSSYEQYF	TGTGCCAGCGGGAGGGGGAGCTCCTACGAGCAGTACTTC
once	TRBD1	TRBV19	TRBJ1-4	CAIRSGDSGSGEKLFF	TGTGCCATTAGGAGTGGGGACAGCGGGAGCGGAGAAAAACTGTTTTTT
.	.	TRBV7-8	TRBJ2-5	CASSLALAPLQETQYF	TGTGCCAGCAGCTTAGCTCTAGCGCCCCTGCAAGAGACCCAGTACTTC
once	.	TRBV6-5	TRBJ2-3	CASSRGGEFTDTQYF	TGTGCCAGCAGTCGAGGGGGGGAGTTCACAGATACGCAGTATTTT
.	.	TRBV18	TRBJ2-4	CASSPAGAKNIQYF	TGTGCCAGCTCACCAGCAGGAGCCAAAAACATTCAGTACTTC
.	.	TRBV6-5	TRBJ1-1	CASLGVRGTEAFF	TGTGCCAGCCTGGGGGTCAGGGGCACTGAAGCTTTCTTT
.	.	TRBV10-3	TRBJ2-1	CAISGSERHNNEQFF	TGTGCCATCAGTGGAAGCGAGCGCCACAACAATGAGCAGTTCTTC
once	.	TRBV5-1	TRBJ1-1	CASSLAGMMNTEAFF	TGCGCCAGCAGCTTGGCAGGGATGATGAACACTGAAGCTTTCTTT
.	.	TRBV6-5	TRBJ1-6	CASTRLPGASPLHF	TGTGCCAGCACCAGACTCCCGGGAGCCTCACCCCTCCACTTT
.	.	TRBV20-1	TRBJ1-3	CSASSAGSGNAIYF	TGCAGTGCTAGTTCTGCAGGGTCTGGAAACGCCATATATTTT
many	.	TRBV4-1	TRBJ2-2	CASSRPNQEQARDTGELFF	TGCGCCAGCAGCCGCCCAAACCAGGAACAGGCCAGAGACACCGGGGAGCTGTTTTTT
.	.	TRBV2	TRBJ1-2	CASSERGADGYTF	TGTGCCAGCAGTGAACGGGGGGCTGATGGCTACACCTTC
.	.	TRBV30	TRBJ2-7	CAWSRGGVTYEQYF	TGTGCCTGGAGCCGAGGGGGGGTCACCTACGAGCAGTACTTC
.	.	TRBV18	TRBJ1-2	CASSPTRVTYRGYTF	TGTGCCAGCTCACCCACCAGGGTGACTTACCGTGGCTACACCTTC
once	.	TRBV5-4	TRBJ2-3	CASSLDRRTTRTDTQYF	TGTGCCAGCAGCTTGGATAGGAGGACTACCCGCACAGATACGCAGTATTTT
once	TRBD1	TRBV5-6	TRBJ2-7	CASSSGTGNTYEQYF	TGTGCCAGCAGCTCGGGGACAGGGAATACCTACGAGCAGTACTTC
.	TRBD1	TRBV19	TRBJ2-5	CASSSLQTGEKETQYF	TGTGCCAGTAGTTCTCTCCAGACAGGGGAAAAAGAGACCCAGTACTTC
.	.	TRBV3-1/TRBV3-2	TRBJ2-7	CASTPSVGYYEQYF	TGTGCCAGCACCCCAAGCGTCGGGTACTACGAGCAGTACTTC
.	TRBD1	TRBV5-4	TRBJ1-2	CASSLTGVDGYTF	TGTGCCAGCAGCTTGACAGGGGTGGATGGCTACACCTTC
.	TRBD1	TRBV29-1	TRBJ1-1	CSVADRVGTEAFF	TGCAGCGTTGCGGACAGGGTGGGCACTGAAGCTTTCTTT
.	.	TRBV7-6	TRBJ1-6	CASSLGRITNNSPLHF	TGTGCCAGCAGCTTAGGACGAATAACTAATAATTCACCCCTCCACTTT
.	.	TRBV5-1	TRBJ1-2	CASREPADGYTF	TGCGCCAGCAGGGAGCCAGCGGATGGCTACACCTTC
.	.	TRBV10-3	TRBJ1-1	CAIRTGTPQLNTEAFF	TGTGCCATCAGGACCGGGACACCTCAGTTGAACACTGAAGCTTTCTTT
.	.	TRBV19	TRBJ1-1	CASSIFGGSNTEAFF	TGTGCCAGTAGTATCTTCGGGGGTTCGAACACTGAAGCTTTCTTT
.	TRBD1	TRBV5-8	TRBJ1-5	CASSWTGTGDQPQHF	TGTGCCAGCAGCTGGACCGGGACAGGGGATCAGCCCCAGCATTTT
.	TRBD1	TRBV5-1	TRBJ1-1	CASSLWQGAENTEAFF	TGCGCCAGCAGCTTGTGGCAGGGGGCGGAGAACACTGAAGCTTTCTTT
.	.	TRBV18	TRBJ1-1	CASSPRQGENTEAFF	TGTGCCAGCTCACCTCGGCAGGGTGAAAACACTGAAGCTTTCTTT
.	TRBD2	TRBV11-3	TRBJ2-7	CASSSSSGSYEQYF	TGTGCCAGCAGCTCTTCTAGCGGGAGCTACGAGCAGTACTTC
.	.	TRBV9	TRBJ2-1	CASSSGILNEQFF	TGTGCCAGCAGCTCCGGGATACTTAATGAGCAGTTCTTC
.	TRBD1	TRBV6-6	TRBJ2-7	CASSYRDRGREQYF	TGTGCCAGCAGTTACAGGGACAGGGGGCGCGAGCAGTACTTC
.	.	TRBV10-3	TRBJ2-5	CAISGGSGETQYF	TGTGCCATCAGTGGTGGGAGCGGAGAGACCCAGTACTTC
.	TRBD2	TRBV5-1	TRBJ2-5	CASSSTTSGETQYF	TGCGCCAGCAGCTCGACGACTAGCGGGGAGACCCAGTACTTC
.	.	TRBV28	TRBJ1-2	CASSPGEGGYTF	TGTGCCAGCAGCCCCGGGGAAGGGGGCTACACCTTC
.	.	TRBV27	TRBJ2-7	CASSPQGYEQYF	TGTGCCAGCAGCCCACAGGGCTACGAGCAGTACTTC
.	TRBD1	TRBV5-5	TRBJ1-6	CASSFRRGLGSPLHF	TGTGCCAGCAGCTTCCGCAGGGGGCTAGGTTCACCCCTCCACTTT
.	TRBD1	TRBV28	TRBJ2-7	CASLETGDTYEQYF	TGTGCCAGCCTTGAGACAGGGGACACCTACGAGCAGTACTTC
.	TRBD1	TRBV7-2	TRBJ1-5	CASSPQGAQPQHF	TGTGCCAGCAGCCCACAGGGGGCCCAGCCCCAGCATTTT
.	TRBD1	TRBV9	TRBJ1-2	CASSDATGGNYGYTF	TGTGCCAGCAGCGACGCGACAGGGGGTAACTATGGCTACACCTTC
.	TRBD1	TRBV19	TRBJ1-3	CASQDRPSSGNTIYF	TGTGCCAGCCAGGACAGGCCCAGCTCTGGAAACACCATATATTTT
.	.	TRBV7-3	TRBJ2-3	CASSLRRGTDTQYF	TGTGCCAGCAGCCTTAGACGGGGCACAGATACGCAGTATTTT
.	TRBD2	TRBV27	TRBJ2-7	CASSAGLAGAYEQYF	TGTGCCAGCAGTGCGGGGCTAGCGGGGGCCTACGAGCAGTACTTC
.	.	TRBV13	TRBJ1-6	CASSFRVAYNSPLHF	TGTGCCAGCAGCTTCAGGGTGGCGTATAATTCACCCCTCCACTTT
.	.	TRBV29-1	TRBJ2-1	CSVIRDSGNEQFF	TGCAGCGTTATTAGGGACTCCGGGAATGAGCAGTTCTTC
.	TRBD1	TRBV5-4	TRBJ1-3	CASSLGQGFSGNTIYF	TGTGCCAGCAGCCTAGGACAGGGTTTCTCTGGAAACACCATATATTTT
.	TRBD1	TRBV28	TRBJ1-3	CASSDYRGTRNTIYF	TGTGCCAGCAGTGACTACAGGGGCACCCGAAACACCATATATTTT
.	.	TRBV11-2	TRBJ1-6	CASSLGSSSYNSPLHF	TGTGCCAGCAGCTTAGGTTCGAGCTCCTATAATTCACCCCTCCACTTT
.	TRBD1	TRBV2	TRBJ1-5	CASSADRGLGNQPQHF	TGTGCCAGCAGCGCGGACAGGGGGCTGGGCAATCAGCCCCAGCATTTT
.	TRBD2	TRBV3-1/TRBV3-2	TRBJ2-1	CASSQPGTSGGPLFF	TGTGCCAGCAGCCAACCAGGGACTAGCGGGGGCCCACTGTTCTTC
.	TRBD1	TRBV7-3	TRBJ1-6	CASSLQGVDSPLHF	TGTGCCAGCAGCCTACAGGGGGTAGATTCACCCCTCCACTTT
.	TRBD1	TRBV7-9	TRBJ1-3	CASSFGTAGNTIYF	TGTGCCAGCAGCTTTGGGACAGCTGGAAACACCATATATTTT
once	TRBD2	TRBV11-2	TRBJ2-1	CASSLQRDGLAPFF	TGTGCCAGCAGCTTACAGCGGGATGGGCTGGCCCCGTTCTTC